This T cell receptor (beta chain) was captured by sequencing in a study of blood T cells in healthy people across ages. Germline lookup yields CDR1 SGHTA and CDR2 FQGNSA. V was pared by 4 bases and J by 4 bases, with 16 bases between. This CDR3 is 15 amino acids long. Each donor had approximately 10 milliliters of peripheral blood drawn. Researchers report isolating at least 6.5 million PBMCs per sample. Per individual sample, total RNA of at least 5.5 micrograms was extracted. Together with a sample-barcoded 5' primer, a J-beta primer mix was included in a second PCR lasting roughly 6 to 12 cycles. Each cDNA molecule, via a template-switch adaptor with 12 random nucleotides, was tagged. TCRdb itself ran the 5' RACE reads through MiXCR, one entry per CDR3 protein. The data show some 1.5 million distinct CDR3 sequences, roughly 28% seen once.

The receptor was derived from a woman in her twenties or thirties in good health. The rearrangement links TRBV7-2 to TRBJ1-1; no reliable D call. Material: blood. CDR3 sequence reads: CASSSHRGSGTEAFF. The CDR3, as DNA: TGTGCCAGCAGCTCTCACCGGGGATCTGGCACTGAAGCTTTCTTT.